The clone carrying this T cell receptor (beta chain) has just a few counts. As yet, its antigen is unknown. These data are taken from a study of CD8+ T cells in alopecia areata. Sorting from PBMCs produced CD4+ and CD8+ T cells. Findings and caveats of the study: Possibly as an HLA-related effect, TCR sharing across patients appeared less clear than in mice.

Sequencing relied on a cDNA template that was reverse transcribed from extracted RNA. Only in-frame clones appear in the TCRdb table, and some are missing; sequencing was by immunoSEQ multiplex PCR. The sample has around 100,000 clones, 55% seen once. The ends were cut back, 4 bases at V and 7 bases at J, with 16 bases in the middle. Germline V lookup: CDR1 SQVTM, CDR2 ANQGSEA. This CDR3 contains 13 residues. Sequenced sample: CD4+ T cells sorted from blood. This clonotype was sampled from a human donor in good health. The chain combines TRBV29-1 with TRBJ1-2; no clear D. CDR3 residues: CSVVEVYPGGYTF. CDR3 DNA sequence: TGCAGCGTTGTGGAGGTATATCCCGGTGGCTACACCTTC.